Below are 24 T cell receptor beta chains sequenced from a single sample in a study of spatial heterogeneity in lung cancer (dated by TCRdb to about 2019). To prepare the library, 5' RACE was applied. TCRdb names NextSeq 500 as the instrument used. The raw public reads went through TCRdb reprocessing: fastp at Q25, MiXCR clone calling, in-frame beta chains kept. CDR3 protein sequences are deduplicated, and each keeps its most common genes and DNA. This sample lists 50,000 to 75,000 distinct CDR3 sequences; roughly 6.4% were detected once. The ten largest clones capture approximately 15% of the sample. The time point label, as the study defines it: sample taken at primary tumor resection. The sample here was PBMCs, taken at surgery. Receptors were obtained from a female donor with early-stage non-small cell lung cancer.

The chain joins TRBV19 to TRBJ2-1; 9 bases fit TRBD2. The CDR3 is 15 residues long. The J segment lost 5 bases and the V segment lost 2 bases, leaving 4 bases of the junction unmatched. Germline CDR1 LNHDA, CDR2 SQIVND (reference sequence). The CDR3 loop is CASSIRRGGNNEQFF. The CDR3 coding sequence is TGTGCCAGTAGTATACGGCGGGGGGGAAACAATGAGCAGTTCTTC.

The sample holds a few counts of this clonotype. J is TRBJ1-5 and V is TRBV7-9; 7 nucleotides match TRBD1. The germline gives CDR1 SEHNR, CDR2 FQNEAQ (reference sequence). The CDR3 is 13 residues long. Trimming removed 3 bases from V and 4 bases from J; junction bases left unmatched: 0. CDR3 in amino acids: CASSLGQNQPQHF. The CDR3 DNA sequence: TGTGCCAGCAGCTTGGGACAGAATCAGCCCCAGCATTTT.

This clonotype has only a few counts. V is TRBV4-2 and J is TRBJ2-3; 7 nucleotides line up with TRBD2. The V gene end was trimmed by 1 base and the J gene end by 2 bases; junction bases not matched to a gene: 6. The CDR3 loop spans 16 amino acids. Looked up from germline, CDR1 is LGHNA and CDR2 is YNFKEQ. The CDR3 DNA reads TGTGCCAGCAGCCAAGGAGCTAGCGGCAACACAGATACGCAGTATTTT. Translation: CASSQGASGNTDTQYF.

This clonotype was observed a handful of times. The CDR3: CSASYKTGGEADTQYF. The CDR3 coding sequence is TGCAGTGCTAGTTACAAGACAGGGGGCGAGGCAGATACGCAGTATTTT. V is TRBV20-1 and J is TRBJ2-3, with 10 bases matching TRBD1. The CDR3 runs 16 residues. Germline CDR1 DFQATT, CDR2 SNEGSKA (reference sequence). The trim removed 3 bases at V and 4 bases at J, leaving 10 bases unmatched.

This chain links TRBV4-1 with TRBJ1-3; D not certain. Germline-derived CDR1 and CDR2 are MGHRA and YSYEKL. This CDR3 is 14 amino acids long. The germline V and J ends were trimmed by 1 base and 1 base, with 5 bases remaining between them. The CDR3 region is CASSQGASGNTIYF. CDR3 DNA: TGCGCCAGCAGCCAAGGCGCGTCTGGAAACACCATATATTTT.

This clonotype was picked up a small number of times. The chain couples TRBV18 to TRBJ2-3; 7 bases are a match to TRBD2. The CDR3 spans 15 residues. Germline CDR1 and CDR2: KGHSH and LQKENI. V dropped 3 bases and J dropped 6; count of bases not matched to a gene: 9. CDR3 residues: CASSPQTSPPDTQYF. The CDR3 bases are TGTGCCAGCTCACCCCAGACTAGCCCCCCGGATACGCAGTATTTT.

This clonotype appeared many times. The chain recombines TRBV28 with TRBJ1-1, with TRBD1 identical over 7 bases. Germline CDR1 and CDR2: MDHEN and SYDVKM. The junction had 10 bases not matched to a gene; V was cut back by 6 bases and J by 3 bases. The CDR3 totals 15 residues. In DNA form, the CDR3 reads TGTGCCAGCAGCCCACAGGGGTTTTGGGACACTGAAGCTTTCTTT. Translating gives CASSPQGFWDTEAFF.

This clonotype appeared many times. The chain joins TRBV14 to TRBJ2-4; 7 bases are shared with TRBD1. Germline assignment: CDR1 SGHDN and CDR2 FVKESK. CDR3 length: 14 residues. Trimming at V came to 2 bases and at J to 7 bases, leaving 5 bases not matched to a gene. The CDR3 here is CASSQFGTDNIQYF. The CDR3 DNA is TGTGCCAGCAGCCAATTCGGGACAGATAACATTCAGTACTTC.

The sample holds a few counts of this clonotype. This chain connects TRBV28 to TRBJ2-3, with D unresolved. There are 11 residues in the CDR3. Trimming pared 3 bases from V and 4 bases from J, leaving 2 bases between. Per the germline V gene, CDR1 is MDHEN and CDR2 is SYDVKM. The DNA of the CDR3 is TGTGCCAGCAGTTTGCCAGATACGCAGTATTTT. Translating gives CASSLPDTQYF.

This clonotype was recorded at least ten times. CDR3 DNA: TGCAGTGCTAGCCGAAGGGGCAGCCGAACATCAGCTTTCTTT. Its protein is CSASRRGSRTSAFF. V gene TRBV20-1 combines with J gene TRBJ1-1, with D perhaps TRBD1 (5 bases). V lost 3 bases to trimming and J lost 10 bases, with 21 bases between them. Germline V gene data show CDR1 as DFQATT and CDR2 as SNEGSKA (reference sequence). The CDR3 spans 14 residues.

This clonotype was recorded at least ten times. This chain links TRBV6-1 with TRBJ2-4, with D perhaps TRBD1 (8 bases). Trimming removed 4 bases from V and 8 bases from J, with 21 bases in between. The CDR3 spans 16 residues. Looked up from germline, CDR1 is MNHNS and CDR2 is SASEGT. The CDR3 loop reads CASSGVDRGGGDIQYF. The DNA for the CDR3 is TGTGCCAGCAGTGGAGTAGACAGGGGAGGGGGGGACATTCAGTACTTC.

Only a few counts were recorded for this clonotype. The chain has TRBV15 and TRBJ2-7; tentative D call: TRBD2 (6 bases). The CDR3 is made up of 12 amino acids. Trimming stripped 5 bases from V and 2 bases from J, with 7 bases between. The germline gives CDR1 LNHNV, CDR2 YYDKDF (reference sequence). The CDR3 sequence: CATSGGTYEQYF. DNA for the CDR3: TGTGCCACCAGCGGCGGGACCTACGAGCAGTACTTC.

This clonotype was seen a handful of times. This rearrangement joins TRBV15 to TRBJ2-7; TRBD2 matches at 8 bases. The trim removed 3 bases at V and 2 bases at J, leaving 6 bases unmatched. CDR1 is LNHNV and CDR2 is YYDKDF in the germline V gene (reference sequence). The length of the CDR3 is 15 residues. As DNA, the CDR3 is TGTGCCACCAGCAGTCTTCAGCGGGAGCCCTACGAGCAGTACTTC. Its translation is CATSSLQREPYEQYF.

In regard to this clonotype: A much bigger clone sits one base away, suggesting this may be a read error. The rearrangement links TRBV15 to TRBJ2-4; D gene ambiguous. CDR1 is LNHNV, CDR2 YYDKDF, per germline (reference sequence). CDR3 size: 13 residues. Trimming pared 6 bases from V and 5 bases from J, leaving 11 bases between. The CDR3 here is CATRTLGQNIQYF. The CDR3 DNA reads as TGTGCCACCAGGACTCTAGGCCAAAACATTCAGTACTTC.

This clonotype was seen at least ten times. In nucleotides, the CDR3 is TGCAGTGCTAGACCAATAGCGGGTAGCTCCTACAATGAGCAGTTCTTC. It is translated as CSARPIAGSSYNEQFF. The chain joins TRBV20-1 to TRBJ2-1; 7 bases line up with TRBD2. The germline V gene has CDR1 DFQATT and CDR2 SNEGSKA (reference sequence). The CDR3 covers 16 residues. With V trimmed by 2 bases and J by 0 bases, 7 bases remained unmatched.

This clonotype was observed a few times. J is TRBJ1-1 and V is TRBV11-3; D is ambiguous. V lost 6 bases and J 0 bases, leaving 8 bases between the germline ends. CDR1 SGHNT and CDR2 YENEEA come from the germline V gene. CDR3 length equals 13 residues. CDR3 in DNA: TGTGCCAGCAGGAGGACGATGAACACTGAAGCTTTCTTT. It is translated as CASRRTMNTEAFF.

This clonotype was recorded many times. The CDR3 loop reads CASSHTGPPGEQFF. The CDR3 coding sequence is TGTGCCAGCAGCCATACTGGACCCCCCGGTGAGCAGTTCTTC. The chain recombines TRBV3-1 with TRBJ2-1, with D unresolved. The germline V and J ends were trimmed by 3 bases and 9 bases, with 15 bases remaining between them. The CDR3 contains 14 residues. Germline CDR1 and CDR2: LGHDT and YNNKEL (reference sequence).

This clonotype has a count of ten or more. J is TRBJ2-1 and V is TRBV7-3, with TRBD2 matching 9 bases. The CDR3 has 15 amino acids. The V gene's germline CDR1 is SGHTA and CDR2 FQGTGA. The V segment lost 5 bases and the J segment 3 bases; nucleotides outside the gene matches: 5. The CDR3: CASSRKRGDYNEQFF. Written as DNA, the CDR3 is TGTGCCAGCAGCCGAAAGCGGGGGGACTACAATGAGCAGTTCTTC.

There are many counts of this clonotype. CDR3 in amino acids: CATRGVQETQYF. The CDR3 DNA sequence: TGTGCCACCCGAGGAGTCCAAGAGACCCAGTACTTC. V gene TRBV15 combines with J gene TRBJ2-5; no firm D call. V was shortened by 8 bases and J by 1 base, with 8 bases between the two germline ends. The germline V gene has CDR1 LNHNV and CDR2 YYDKDF (reference sequence). The CDR3 sequence is 12 residues long.

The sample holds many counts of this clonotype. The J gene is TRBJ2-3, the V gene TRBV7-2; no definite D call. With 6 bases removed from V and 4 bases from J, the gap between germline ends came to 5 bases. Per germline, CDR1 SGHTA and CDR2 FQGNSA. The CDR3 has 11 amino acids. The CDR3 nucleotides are TGTGCCAGCAGTTCTTCAGATACGCAGTATTTT. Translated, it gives CASSSSDTQYF.

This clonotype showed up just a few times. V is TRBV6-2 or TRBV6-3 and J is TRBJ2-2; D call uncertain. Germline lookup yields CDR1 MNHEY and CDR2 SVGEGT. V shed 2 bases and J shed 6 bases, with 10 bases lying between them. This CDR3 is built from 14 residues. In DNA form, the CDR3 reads TGTGCCAGCAGTTACATGAGTACGTCCGGGGAGCTGTTTTTT. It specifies CASSYMSTSGELFF.

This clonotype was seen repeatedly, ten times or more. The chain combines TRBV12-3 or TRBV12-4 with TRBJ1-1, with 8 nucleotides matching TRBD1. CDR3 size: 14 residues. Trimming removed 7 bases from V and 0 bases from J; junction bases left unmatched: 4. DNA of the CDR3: TGTGCCAGCAACCGACAGGGGATGAACACTGAAGCTTTCTTT. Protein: CASNRQGMNTEAFF.

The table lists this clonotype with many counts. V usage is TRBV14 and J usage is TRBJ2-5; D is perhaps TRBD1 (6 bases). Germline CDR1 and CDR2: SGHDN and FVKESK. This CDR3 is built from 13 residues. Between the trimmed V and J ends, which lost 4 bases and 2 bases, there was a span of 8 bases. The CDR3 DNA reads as TGTGCCAGCAGCCTGCAGGGGCAAGAGACCCAGTACTTC. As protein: CASSLQGQETQYF.

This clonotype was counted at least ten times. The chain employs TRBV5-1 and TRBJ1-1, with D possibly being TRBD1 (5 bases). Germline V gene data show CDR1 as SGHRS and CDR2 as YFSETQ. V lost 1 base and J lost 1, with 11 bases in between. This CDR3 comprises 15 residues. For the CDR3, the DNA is TGCGCCAGCAGCTTGTCCGGGACGGCGAACACTGAAGCTTTCTTT. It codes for CASSLSGTANTEAFF.